This TCR beta chain was captured in a study of CD8+ T cells in alopecia areata. Regarding the study as a whole: Throughout tofacitinib, many expanded lesional clones continued to persist in scalp and blood.

Extracted RNA was reverse transcribed, and the resulting cDNA served as sequencing template. TCRdb's copy holds only in-frame clones and misses some; the assay was immunoSEQ multiplex PCR. The repertoire consists of 130,000 or so clones, with 70% to 90% occurring once and the leading ten covering around 14%. Treatment meaning: oral pan-JAK inhibitor, 5-10 mg twice daily. A word on this clone: The antigen is not known.

The sequenced sample was CD8+ T cells sorted from blood, obtained at week 4, from a patient treated with tofacitinib. The origin of this receptor is a human donor with alopecia areata.

The CDR3 is CAWSAVGVGDNEQFF. The DNA of the CDR3 is TGTGCCTGGAGTGCGGTGGGAGTGGGAGACAATGAGCAGTTCTTC. V usage is TRBV30 and J usage is TRBJ2-1, with D perhaps TRBD2 (5 bases). Deletions cut 1 base from V and 5 bases from J, with 15 bases between. Germline CDR1 and CDR2: GTSNPN and SVGIG (reference sequence). The CDR3 is 15 residues long.